The clone carrying this TCR beta chain came up a few times. Its specificity is unknown. The sample is drawn from a study of shared clonotypes between healthy human individuals. The authors distributed each subset's genomic DNA evenly over several immunoSEQ plates. The sorted-subset replicate PCRs were given about 200 ng DNA, which is 31,000 or so T cell genomes. Generated by immunoSEQ multiplex PCR, the TCRdb table keeps only in-frame clones and is missing some. Counted here are 2.3 million or so clones, over 85% occurring once; the ten biggest clones make up 0.39%. The CDR3 totals 14 residues. Germline CDR1 reads LNHDA; CDR2 reads SQIVND (reference sequence). V trimming: 5 bases; J trimming: 7 bases; junction bases outside the gene matches: 5. Whole-study findings and limits: The study generally estimated greater richness for naive than memory subsets. Several donors held approximately 5% of naive CD4 clonotypes in common.

Material for sequencing was naive CD4+ T cells from PBMCs. Subset: CD45RA+ positively selected. V gene TRBV19 combines with J gene TRBJ1-4, with 9 bases identical to TRBD1. The receptor was isolated from a man between 18 and 29 years old in good health. Some clones in this sample may be carry-over from other donors' samples. DNA of the CDR3: TGTGCCAGTAGTTCACAGGGGGCTAGTGAAAAACTGTTTTTT. Translation: CASSSQGASEKLFF.